The following is a T cell receptor (beta chain) sequence with its context. TCRdb's table, derived via immunoSEQ multiplex PCR, lists solely in-frame clones and lacks some. The sample yields tens of thousands of clones, 91% seen once. The CDR3 contains 16 residues. V lost 5 bases and J lost 0, with 14 bases in between. Germline V gene lookup returns CDR1 SGHVS and CDR2 FQNEAQ. This entry is derived from a study of OX40 agonist ivuxolimab in advanced cancers. J is TRBJ1-5 and V is TRBV7-8; D remains unclear. Sequencing used CD4+ or CD8+ T cells sorted from blood, obtained in a trial of the OX40 agonist ivuxolimab. This clonotype was obtained from an adult with an advanced solid tumor such as melanoma, head and neck, liver or kidney cancer. This chain's CDR3 is CASSDRGRYSNQPQHF. The CDR3 DNA sequence: TGTGCCAGCAGCGATCGAGGGCGTTATAGCAATCAGCCCCAGCATTTT.